The source of this TCR beta chain is a study of blood T cell repertoires in COVID-19. The overall study: Material from acute and convalescent COVID-19 was sourced from the United States, Italy and Spain.

The data were produced by immunoSEQ multiplex PCR, yet TCRdb's version contains in-frame clones alone and is incomplete. The table records 150,000 to 200,000 clones, approximately 86% of them present only once. Germline CDR1 MDHEN, CDR2 SYDVKM. There are 15 residues in the CDR3. Between the trimmed V and J ends, which lost 6 bases and 8 bases, there was a span of 22 bases. The chain has TRBV28 and TRBJ1-1; TRBD1 is a possible D gene (5 bases). The sequencing input was peripheral blood. The clonotype originates from a man aged 60 to 69 with acute or convalescent COVID-19. Here the CDR3 reads CASRLNDIDRQEAFF. The DNA for the CDR3 is TGTGCCAGCAGACTGAACGACATAGACAGACAAGAAGCTTTCTTT.